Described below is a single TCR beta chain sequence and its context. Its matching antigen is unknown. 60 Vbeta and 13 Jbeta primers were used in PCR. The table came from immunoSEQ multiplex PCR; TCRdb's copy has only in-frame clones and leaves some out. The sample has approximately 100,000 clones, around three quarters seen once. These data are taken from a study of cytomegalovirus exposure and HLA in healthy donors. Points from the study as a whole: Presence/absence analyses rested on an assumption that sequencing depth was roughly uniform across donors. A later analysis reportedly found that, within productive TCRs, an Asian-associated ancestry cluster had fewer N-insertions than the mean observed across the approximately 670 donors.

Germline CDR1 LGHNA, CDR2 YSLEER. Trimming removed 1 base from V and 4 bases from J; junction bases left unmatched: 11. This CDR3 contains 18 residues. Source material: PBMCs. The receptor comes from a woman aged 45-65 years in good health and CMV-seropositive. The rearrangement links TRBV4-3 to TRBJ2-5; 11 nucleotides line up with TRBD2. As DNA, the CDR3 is TGCGCCAGCAGCCAAGGGGGTAGCGGGGGGGCGTCGGCAGAGACCCAGTACTTC. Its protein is CASSQGGSGGASAETQYF.